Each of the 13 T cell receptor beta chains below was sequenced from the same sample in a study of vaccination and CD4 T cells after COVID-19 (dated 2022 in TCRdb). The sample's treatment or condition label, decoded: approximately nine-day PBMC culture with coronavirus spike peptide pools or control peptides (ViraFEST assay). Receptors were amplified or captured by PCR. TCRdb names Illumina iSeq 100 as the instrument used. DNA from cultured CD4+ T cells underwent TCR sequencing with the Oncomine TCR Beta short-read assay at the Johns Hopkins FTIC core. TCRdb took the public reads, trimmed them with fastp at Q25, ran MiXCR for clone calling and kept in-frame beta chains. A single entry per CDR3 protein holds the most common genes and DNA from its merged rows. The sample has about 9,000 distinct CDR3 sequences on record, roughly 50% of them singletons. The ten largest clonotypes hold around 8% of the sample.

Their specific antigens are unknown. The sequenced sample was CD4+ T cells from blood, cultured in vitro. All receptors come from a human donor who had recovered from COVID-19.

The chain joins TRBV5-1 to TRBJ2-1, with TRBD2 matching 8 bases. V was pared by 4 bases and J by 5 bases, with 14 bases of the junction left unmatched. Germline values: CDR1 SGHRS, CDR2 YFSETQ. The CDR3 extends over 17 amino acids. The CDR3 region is CASSPGLLAGSDNEQFF. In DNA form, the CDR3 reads TGCGCCAGCAGCCCTGGGTTATTAGCGGGAAGTGACAATGAGCAGTTCTTC.

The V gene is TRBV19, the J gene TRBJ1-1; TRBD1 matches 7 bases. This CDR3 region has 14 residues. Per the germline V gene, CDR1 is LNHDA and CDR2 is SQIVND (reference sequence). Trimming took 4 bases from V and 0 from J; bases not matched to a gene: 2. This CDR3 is CASSRQGMNTEAFF. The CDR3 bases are TGTGCCAGTAGTAGACAGGGTATGAACACTGAAGCTTTCTTT.

CDR3 region: CSASLGASGRETQYF. The CDR3 DNA is TGCAGTGCTAGCCTCGGGGCTAGCGGGAGAGAGACCCAGTACTTC. This rearrangement joins TRBV20-1 to TRBJ2-5; 10 bases match TRBD2. This CDR3 has 15 residues. Germline V CDR1 and CDR2: DFQATT, SNEGSKA (reference sequence). The trim removed 3 bases at V and 4 bases at J, leaving 8 bases unmatched.

CDR3 protein: CASSEQGALTGELFF. CDR3 DNA: TGTGCCAGCAGTGAACAGGGGGCGCTTACCGGGGAGCTGTTTTTT. The chain has TRBV6-1 and TRBJ2-2; 8 bases line up with TRBD1. The CDR3 totals 15 residues. CDR1 and CDR2 from the germline V gene are MNHNS and SASEGT. With V trimmed by 2 bases and J by 5 bases, 4 bases remained unmatched.

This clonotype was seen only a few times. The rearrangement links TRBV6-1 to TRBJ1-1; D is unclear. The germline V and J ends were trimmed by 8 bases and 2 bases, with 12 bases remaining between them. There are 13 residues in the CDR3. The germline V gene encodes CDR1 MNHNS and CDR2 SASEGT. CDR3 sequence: CASLRVGNTEAFF. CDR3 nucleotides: TGTGCCAGCCTTAGGGTGGGAAACACTGAAGCTTTCTTT.

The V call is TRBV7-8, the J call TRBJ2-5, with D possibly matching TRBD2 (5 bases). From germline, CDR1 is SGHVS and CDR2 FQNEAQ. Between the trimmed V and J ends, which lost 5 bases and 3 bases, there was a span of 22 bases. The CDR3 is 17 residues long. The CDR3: CASSPKRVEVGKETQYF. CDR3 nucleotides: TGTGCCAGCAGCCCGAAGAGGGTGGAGGTCGGGAAAGAGACCCAGTACTTC.

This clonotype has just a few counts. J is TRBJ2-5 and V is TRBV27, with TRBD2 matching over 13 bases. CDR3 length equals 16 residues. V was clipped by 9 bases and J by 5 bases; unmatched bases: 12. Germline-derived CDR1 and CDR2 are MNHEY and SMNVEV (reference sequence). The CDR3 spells CASSPGTSGASETQYF. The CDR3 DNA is TGTGCCAGTTCCCCTGGGACTAGCGGGGCGTCCGAGACCCAGTACTTC.

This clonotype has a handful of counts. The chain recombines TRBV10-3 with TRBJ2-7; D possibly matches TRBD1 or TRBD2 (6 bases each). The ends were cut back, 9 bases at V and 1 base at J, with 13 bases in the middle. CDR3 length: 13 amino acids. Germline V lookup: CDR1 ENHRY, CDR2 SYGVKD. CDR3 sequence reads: CAMRGAKSYEQYF. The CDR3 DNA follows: TGTGCCATGAGGGGGGCCAAATCCTACGAGCAGTACTTC.

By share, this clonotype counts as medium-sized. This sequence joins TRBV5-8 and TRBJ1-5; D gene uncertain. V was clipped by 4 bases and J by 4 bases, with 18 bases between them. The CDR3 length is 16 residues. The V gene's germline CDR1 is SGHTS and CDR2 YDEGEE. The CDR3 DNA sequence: TGTGCCAGCAGCCGAAATAAGGGCGAACGAAATCAGCCCCAGCATTTT. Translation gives CASSRNKGERNQPQHF. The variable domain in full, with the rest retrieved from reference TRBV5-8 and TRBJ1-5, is EAGVTQSPTHLIKTRGQQATLRCSPISGHTSVYWYQQALGLGLQFLLWYDEGEERNRGNFPPRFSGRQFPNYSSELNVNALELEDSALYLCASSRNKGERNQPQHFGDGTRLSIL.

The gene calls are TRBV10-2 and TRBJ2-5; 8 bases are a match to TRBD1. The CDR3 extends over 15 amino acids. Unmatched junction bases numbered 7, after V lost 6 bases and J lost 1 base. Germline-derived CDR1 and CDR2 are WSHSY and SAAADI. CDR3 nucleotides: TGCGCCAGCAGGGTAGACAGGGGCGTCCAAGAGACCCAGTACTTC. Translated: CASRVDRGVQETQYF.

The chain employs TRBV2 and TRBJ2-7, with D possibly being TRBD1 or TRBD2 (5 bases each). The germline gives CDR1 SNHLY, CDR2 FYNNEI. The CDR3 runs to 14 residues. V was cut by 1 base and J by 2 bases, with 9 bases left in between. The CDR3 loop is CASSEGGTAYEQYF. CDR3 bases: TGTGCCAGCAGTGAAGGGGGGACCGCCTACGAGCAGTACTTC.

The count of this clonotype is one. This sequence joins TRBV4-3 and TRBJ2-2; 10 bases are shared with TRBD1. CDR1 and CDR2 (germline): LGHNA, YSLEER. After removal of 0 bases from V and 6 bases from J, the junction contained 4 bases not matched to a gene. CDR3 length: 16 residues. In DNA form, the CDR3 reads TGCGCCAGCAGCCAAGACGTCGGACAGGGGGCCGGGGAGCTGTTTTTT. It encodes CASSQDVGQGAGELFF.

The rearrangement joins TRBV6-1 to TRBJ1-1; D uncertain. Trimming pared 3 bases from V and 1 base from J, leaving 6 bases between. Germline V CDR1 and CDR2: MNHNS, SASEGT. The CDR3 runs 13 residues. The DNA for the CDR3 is TGTGCCAGCAGTGATCTGCCGAACACTGAAGCTTTCTTT. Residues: CASSDLPNTEAFF.